This T cell receptor beta chain originates from a study of low-dose radiotherapy and immunotherapy resistance in tumors. On the study more broadly: On cycle 1 day 1, patients started four cycles of oral aspirin 300 mg daily.

First-strand cDNA relied on TRAV- and TRBV-specific primers spanning alpha and beta chains. TCRs were amplified for approximately 21 PCR cycles with a constant-region primer and V-primer adapter. Isolated mRNA underwent amplification by in vitro transcription. MiXCR, applied by TCRdb to the reads, yields one record per CDR3 protein. The sample shows 64,000 or so distinct CDR3 sequences, approximately 26% of them seen only once. This clonotype has at least ten counts. V trimming: 4 bases; J trimming: 1 base; junction bases outside the gene matches: 15. Germline-derived CDR1 and CDR2 are MGHRA and YSYEKL. This CDR3 has 19 amino acids. Time point noted: before trial treatment. Donors were given nivolumab, ipilimumab, aspirin, low-dose cyclophosphamide and low-dose radiotherapy.

V is TRBV4-1 and J is TRBJ2-7, with 11 bases that match TRBD2. This clonotype was obtained from a male donor with rectosigmoid adenocarcinoma. The sequences come from PBMCs, collected before treatment. CDR3 sequence (DNA): TGCGCCAGCAGCCGACGACTTTTTGGGCTAGCGGGGGGTTCCTACGAGCAGTACTTC. Encoded protein: CASSRRLFGLAGGSYEQYF.